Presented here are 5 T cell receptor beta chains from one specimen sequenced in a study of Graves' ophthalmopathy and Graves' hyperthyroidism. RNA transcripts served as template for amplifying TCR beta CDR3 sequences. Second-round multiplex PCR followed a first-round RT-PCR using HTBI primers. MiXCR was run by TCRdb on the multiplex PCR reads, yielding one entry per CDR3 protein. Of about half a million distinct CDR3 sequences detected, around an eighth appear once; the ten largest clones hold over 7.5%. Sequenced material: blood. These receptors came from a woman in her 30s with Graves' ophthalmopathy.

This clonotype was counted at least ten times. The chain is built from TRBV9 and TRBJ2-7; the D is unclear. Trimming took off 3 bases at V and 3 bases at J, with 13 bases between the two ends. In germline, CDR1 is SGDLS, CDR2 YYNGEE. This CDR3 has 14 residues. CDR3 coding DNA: TGTGCCAGCAGCGAGGCCGATGGGAACTACGAGCAGTACTTC. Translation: CASSEADGNYEQYF.

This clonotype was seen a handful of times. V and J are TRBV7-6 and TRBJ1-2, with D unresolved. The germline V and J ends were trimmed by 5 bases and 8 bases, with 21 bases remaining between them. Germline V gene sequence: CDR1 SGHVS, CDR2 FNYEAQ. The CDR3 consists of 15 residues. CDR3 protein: CASSPNSFPGGGYTF. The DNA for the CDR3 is TGTGCCAGCAGCCCCAATTCCTTCCCAGGTGGGGGCTACACCTTC.

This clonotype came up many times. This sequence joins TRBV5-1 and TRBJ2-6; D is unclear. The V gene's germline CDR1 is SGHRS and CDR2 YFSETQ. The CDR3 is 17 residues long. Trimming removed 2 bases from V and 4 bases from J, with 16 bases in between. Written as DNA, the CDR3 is TGCGCCAGCAGCTTTGGTCCGACCACCACCGGGGCCAACGTCCTGACTTTC. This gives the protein CASSFGPTTTGANVLTF.

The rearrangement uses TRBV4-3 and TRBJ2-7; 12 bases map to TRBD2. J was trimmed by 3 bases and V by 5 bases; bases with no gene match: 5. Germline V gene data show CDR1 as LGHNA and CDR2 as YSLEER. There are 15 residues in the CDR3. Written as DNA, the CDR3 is TGCGCCAGCAGCACAGGACTAGCGGGAATCTACGAGCAGTACTTC. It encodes CASSTGLAGIYEQYF.

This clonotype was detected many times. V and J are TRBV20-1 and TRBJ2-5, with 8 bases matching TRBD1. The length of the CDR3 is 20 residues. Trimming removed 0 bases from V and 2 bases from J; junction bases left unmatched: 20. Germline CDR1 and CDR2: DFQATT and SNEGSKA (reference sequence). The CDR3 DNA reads TGCAGTGCTAGAGATCGAGAGATTAGGGACGGGACAGGACTACAAGAGACCCAGTACTTC. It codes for CSARDREIRDGTGLQETQYF.